This TCR beta chain comes out of a study of Graves' ophthalmopathy and Graves' hyperthyroidism. Amplification of the TCR beta CDR3 regions used RNA transcripts (as template). After a first-round RT-PCR with HTBI primers, a second-round multiplex PCR was run. TCRdb recomputed calls from the multiplex PCR reads with MiXCR, one row per CDR3 protein. The repertoire holds some 39,000 distinct CDR3 sequences, with roughly 50% as singletons. This clonotype was picked up one time. CDR3 length: 14 amino acids. V lost 3 bases, J lost 0 bases, and 6 bases lay in between. Germline CDR1 is DFQATT and CDR2 is SNEGSKA (reference sequence).

Source material: peripheral blood. The receptor was isolated from an adult woman with stable Graves' hyperthyroidism. The genes are TRBV20-1 and TRBJ2-6, with D uncertain. CDR3 DNA: TGCAGTGCTAGGCCTCACTCTGGGGCCAACGTCCTGACTTTC. It codes for CSARPHSGANVLTF.